Shown below are 13 T cell receptor beta chains from a single sample sequenced in a study of radiotherapy plus CTLA-4 blockade in lung cancer. Here immunoSEQ multiplex PCR was the method, and the copy in TCRdb shows in-frame clones only, minus some. The profile shows around 100,000 clones, approximately 80% of them singletons. This material consisted of peripheral blood, taken from a patient treated with radiotherapy plus ipilimumab. The receptors here all came from a human donor with non-small cell lung cancer that progressed on radiotherapy plus ipilimumab. Some clones in this sample may be carry-over from other donors' samples.

The chain couples TRBV15 to TRBJ2-7; the D gene could be TRBD1 or TRBD2 (6 bases each). With 3 bases removed from V and 3 bases from J, the gap between germline ends came to 12 bases. Germline CDR1 reads LNHNV; CDR2 reads YYDKDF (reference sequence). The CDR3 covers 14 residues. This CDR3 reads CATSRRGANYEQYF. As DNA, the CDR3 is TGTGCCACCAGCAGGAGGGGGGCTAACTACGAGCAGTACTTC.

V and J are TRBV4-3 and TRBJ2-7; tentatively, D is TRBD1 or TRBD2 (5 bases each). Germline V gives CDR1 LGHNA, CDR2 YSLEER. The V gene lost 4 bases and the J gene lost 6 bases, with 19 bases spanning the gap. The CDR3 sequence is 15 residues long. The DNA of the CDR3 is TGCGCCAGCAGCCCCCAGGGTGGGGGATCGGTCGAGCAGTACTTC. It yields the protein CASSPQGGGSVEQYF.

The chain employs TRBV6-5 and TRBJ1-2; 7 bases are a match to TRBD1. The CDR3 consists of 15 residues. CDR1 MNHEY and CDR2 SVGAGI come from the germline V gene. J gave up 2 bases and V 6 bases, and 9 bases lay outside the gene matches. The chain's CDR3 is CASRPPGQKNYGYTF. The DNA of the CDR3 is TGTGCCAGCAGGCCGCCGGGACAGAAAAACTATGGCTACACCTTC.

V is TRBV5-5 and J is TRBJ1-6; TRBD1 matches at 7 bases. V was clipped by 4 bases and J by 8 bases; unmatched bases: 9. From germline, CDR1 is SGHKS and CDR2 YYEKEE (reference sequence). The CDR3 is 15 amino acids. The CDR3 nucleotides are TGTGCCAGCAGCAGGGGGGCAGGGGGAGATTCACCCCTCCACTTT. Its translation: CASSRGAGGDSPLHF.

This chain's CDR3 is CASSQEEGDQPQHF. The CDR3 DNA reads TGTGCCAGCAGCCAAGAGGAGGGAGACCAGCCCCAGCATTTT. The chain is built from TRBV4-2 and TRBJ1-5, with no clear D. The length of the CDR3 is 14 residues. Trimming removed 0 bases from V and 7 bases from J, with 10 bases in between. Germline V gene lookup returns CDR1 LGHNA and CDR2 YNFKEQ.

The chain combines TRBV6-6 with TRBJ1-2; TRBD1 matches at 9 bases. The CDR3 runs 14 residues. Trimming at V came to 2 bases and at J to 8 bases, leaving 6 bases not matched to a gene. Per germline, CDR1 MNHNY and CDR2 SVGAGI (reference sequence). CDR3 nucleotide sequence: TGTGCCAGCAGTTACACGGACAGGGGATCCGGCTACACCTTC. It specifies CASSYTDRGSGYTF.

The chain recombines TRBV2 with TRBJ1-1, with D possibly being TRBD1 (5 bases). The germline CDR1 and CDR2 sequences are SNHLY and FYNNEI. The CDR3 totals 12 residues. With 5 bases removed from V and 7 bases from J, the gap between germline ends came to 11 bases. CDR3 loop: CASSPGGYEAFF. The DNA of the CDR3 is TGTGCCAGCAGTCCGGGGGGATATGAAGCTTTCTTT.

This clone has a single count. This chain joins TRBV5-8 and TRBJ2-1; 8 bases align to TRBD2. There are 19 residues in the CDR3. The germline V gene has CDR1 SGHTS and CDR2 YDEGEE. The J segment lost 0 bases and the V segment lost 0 bases, leaving 11 bases of the junction unmatched. This chain's CDR3 is CASSLASGGYTSSYNEQFF. The CDR3 coding sequence is TGTGCCAGCAGCTTGGCAAGCGGGGGTTACACGAGCTCCTACAATGAGCAGTTCTTC.

The CDR3 region has the DNA TGTGCCAGCAGTTTACCCGCAGGTTACAATCAGCCCCAGCATTTT. Residues: CASSLPAGYNQPQHF. The chain has TRBV28 and TRBJ1-5; D is unclear. Trimming removed 2 bases at V and 3 bases at J, with 11 bases between. CDR3 size: 15 residues. The germline gives CDR1 MDHEN, CDR2 SYDVKM.

The rearrangement links TRBV29-1 to TRBJ2-7; TRBD1 might be the D (6 bases). Deletions cut 4 bases from V and 0 bases from J, with 19 bases between. This CDR3 spans 16 amino acids. From germline, CDR1 is SQVTM and CDR2 ANQGSEA. The DNA of the CDR3 is TGCAGCGTTGCAAGGGACATTGTAGGTAGCTCCTACGAGCAGTACTTC. Protein sequence: CSVARDIVGSSYEQYF.

This clone was seen just once. The V gene is TRBV5-6, the J gene TRBJ2-2; the D gene is possibly TRBD2 (6 bases). CDR1 SGHDT and CDR2 YYEEEE come from the germline V gene. V lost 0 bases to trimming and J lost 0 bases, with 15 bases between them. The CDR3 spans 18 residues. CDR3 nucleotides: TGTGCCAGCAGCTTGGGTTGGGTGGCGGGATCGAACACCGGGGAGCTGTTTTTT. This encodes CASSLGWVAGSNTGELFF.

The V call is TRBV4-3, the J call TRBJ2-3; no firm D call. The CDR3 loop spans 14 amino acids. Germline-derived CDR1 and CDR2 are LGHNA and YSLEER. Between the trimmed V and J ends, which lost 0 bases and 0 bases, there was a span of 4 bases. CDR3: CASSQEVSTDTQYF. Written as DNA, the CDR3 is TGCGCCAGCAGCCAAGAAGTCAGCACAGATACGCAGTATTTT.

The chain joins TRBV9 to TRBJ2-7; TRBD1 aligns across 9 bases. Germline values: CDR1 SGDLS, CDR2 YYNGEE. This CDR3 region has 15 residues. Germline trimming cut 3 bases from V and 6 bases from J; bases unmatched to any gene: 10. This chain's CDR3 is CASSGGQGQIGEQYF. The CDR3 DNA reads as TGTGCCAGCAGCGGAGGACAGGGGCAGATTGGCGAGCAGTACTTC.